This TCR beta chain stems from a study of blood T cell repertoires in COVID-19. Methods used by the authors: Amplification with reference gene primers provided the estimates of nucleated cell counts. Sequenced by immunoSEQ multiplex PCR; TCRdb stores in-frame clones only, minus some. The V and J calls and clone size come from that table; D and trimming were worked out from the DNA. The table includes 360,000 or so clones, about 90% detected once. Two negative PCRs, clearance, or symptom resolution had been documented for recovered Cohort 3 donors. V gave up 4 bases and J gave up 10 bases, with 11 bases separating them. Germline V lookup: CDR1 SGHTA, CDR2 FQGTGA. This CDR3 is built from 12 residues.

The material sequenced was PBMCs or T cells enriched from blood (not recorded which). The V gene is TRBV7-3, the J gene TRBJ2-1, with D unresolved. The receptor comes from a woman aged 25 to 39 who had recovered from COVID-19. The CDR3 DNA sequence: TGTGCCAGCAGCTCCGACAATGGGGAGCAGTTCTTC. Translation: CASSSDNGEQFF.